This TCR beta chain was captured by sequencing in a study of cytomegalovirus exposure and HLA in healthy donors. J was trimmed by 4 bases and V by 4 bases; bases with no gene match: 0. The CDR3 is 12 residues long. Germline CDR1 is SQVTM and CDR2 is ANQGSEA. In the case of this clone: Its antigen is undetermined.

Whole-study findings and limits: A later analysis found first-cohort TCR clusters tended to co-occur in the 120 validation repertoires.

Clones were sequenced by immunoSEQ multiplex PCR, and TCRdb holds only the in-frame ones, with some missing. In the table there are 130,000 to 150,000 clones, roughly 92% of which are singletons. This rearrangement joins TRBV29-1 to TRBJ1-2; TRBD1 agrees at 10 bases. The specimen sequenced was PBMCs. The clonotype comes from a man younger than 35 in good health and CMV-seronegative. This chain's CDR3 is CSVGDRGYGYTF. CDR3 in DNA: TGCAGCGTTGGGGACAGGGGCTATGGCTACACCTTC.